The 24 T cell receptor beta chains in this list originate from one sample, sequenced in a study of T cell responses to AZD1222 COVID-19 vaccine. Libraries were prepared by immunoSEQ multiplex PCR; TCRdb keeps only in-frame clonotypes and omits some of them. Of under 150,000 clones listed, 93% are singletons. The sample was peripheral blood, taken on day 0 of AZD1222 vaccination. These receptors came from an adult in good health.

The CDR3 protein is CASSYGRGASYNEQFF. The CDR3 nucleotides are TGTGCCAGCAGTTACGGGCGGGGGGCCTCCTACAATGAGCAGTTCTTC. V gene TRBV6-2 or TRBV6-3 combines with J gene TRBJ2-1; 8 bases match TRBD2. The CDR3 covers 16 residues. Germline loops: CDR1 MNHEY, CDR2 SVGEGT. J lost 0 bases, V lost 2 bases, and 3 bases had no gene match.

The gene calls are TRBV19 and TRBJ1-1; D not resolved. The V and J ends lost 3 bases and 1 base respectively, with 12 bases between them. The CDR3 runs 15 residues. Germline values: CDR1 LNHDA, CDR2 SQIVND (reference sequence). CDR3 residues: CASSITATSNTEAFF. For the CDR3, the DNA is TGTGCCAGTAGTATTACAGCGACCTCGAACACTGAAGCTTTCTTT.

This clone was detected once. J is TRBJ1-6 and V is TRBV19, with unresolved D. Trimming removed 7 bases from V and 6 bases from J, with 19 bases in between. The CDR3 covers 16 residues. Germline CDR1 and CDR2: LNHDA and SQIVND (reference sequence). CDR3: CASTSQHAVINSPLHF. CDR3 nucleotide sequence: TGTGCCAGTACATCGCAGCATGCCGTGATTAATTCACCCCTCCACTTT.

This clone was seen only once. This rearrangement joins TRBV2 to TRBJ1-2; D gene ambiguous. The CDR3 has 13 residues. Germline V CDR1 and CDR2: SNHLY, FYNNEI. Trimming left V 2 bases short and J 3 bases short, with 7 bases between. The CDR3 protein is CASSESEHYGYTF. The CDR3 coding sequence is TGTGCCAGCAGTGAATCGGAGCACTATGGCTACACCTTC.

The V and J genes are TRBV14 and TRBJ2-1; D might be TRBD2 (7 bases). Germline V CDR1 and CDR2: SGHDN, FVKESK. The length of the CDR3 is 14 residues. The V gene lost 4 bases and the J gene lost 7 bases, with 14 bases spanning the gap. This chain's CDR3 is CASSLRGAINEQFF. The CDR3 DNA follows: TGTGCCAGCAGCCTTCGGGGGGCAATTAATGAGCAGTTCTTC.

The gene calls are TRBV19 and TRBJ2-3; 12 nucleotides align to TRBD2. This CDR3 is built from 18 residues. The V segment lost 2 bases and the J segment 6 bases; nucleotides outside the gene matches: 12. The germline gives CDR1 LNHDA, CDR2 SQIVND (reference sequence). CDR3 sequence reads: CASSIQAETSGSGDTQYF. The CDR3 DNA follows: TGTGCCAGTAGTATACAAGCTGAGACTAGCGGGAGTGGCGATACGCAGTATTTT.

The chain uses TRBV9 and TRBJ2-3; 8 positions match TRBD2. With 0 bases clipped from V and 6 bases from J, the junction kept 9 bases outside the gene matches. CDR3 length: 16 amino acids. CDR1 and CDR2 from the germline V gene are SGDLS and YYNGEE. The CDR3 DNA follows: TGTGCCAGCAGCGTAGACGTTGGCGGGGGGTTGGATACGCAGTATTTT. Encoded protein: CASSVDVGGGLDTQYF.

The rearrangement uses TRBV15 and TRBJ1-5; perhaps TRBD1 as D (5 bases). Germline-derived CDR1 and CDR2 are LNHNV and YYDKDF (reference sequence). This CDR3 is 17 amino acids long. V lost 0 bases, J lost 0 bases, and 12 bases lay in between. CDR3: CATSRDGSGNSNQPQHF. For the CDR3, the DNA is TGTGCCACCAGCAGAGATGGATCAGGGAATAGCAATCAGCCCCAGCATTTT.

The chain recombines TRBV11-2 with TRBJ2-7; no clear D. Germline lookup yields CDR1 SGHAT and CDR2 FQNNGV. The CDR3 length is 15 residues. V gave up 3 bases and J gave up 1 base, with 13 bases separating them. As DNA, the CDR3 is TGTGCCAGCAGCTTTCCGGACGTCGGGTCCTACGAGCAGTACTTC. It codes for CASSFPDVGSYEQYF.

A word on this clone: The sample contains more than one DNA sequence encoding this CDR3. The CDR3 DNA reads TGTGCCAGTAGCCCCTCTTGGGACACTGAAGCTTTCTTT. Translated, it gives CASSPSWDTEAFF. The chain employs TRBV19 and TRBJ1-1; D gene unclear. This CDR3 has 13 residues. The germline V and J ends were trimmed by 6 bases and 3 bases, with 11 bases remaining between them. Per germline, CDR1 LNHDA and CDR2 SQIVND (reference sequence). The full variable domain, with the rest looked up from reference TRBV19 and TRBJ1-1, is DGGITQSPKYLFRKEGQNVTLSCEQNLNHDAMYWYRQDPGQGLRLIYYSQIVNDFQKGDIAEGYSVSREKKESFPLTVTSAQKNPTAFYLCASSPSWDTEAFFGQGTRLTVV.

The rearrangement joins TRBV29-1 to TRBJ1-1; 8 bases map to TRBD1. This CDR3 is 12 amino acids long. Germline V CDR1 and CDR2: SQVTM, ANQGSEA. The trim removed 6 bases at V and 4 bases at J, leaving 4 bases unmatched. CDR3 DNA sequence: TGCAGCGTCGGACAGGGCAGCACTGAAGCTTTCTTT. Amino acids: CSVGQGSTEAFF.

The CDR3: CASSYRTGEKLFF. CDR3 bases: TGTGCCAGCAGTTATCGGACTGGGGAAAAACTGTTTTTT. This chain links TRBV6-2 or TRBV6-3 with TRBJ1-4; D remains unclear. The CDR3 contains 13 residues. Trimming took 3 bases from V and 8 from J, leaving 10 bases between them. The germline CDR1 and CDR2 sequences are MNHEY and SVGEGT.

The CDR3, as DNA: TGTGCCAGCAGCCAAGCTGCGGGAGCGACTTCTAGCACAGATACGCAGTATTTT. This translates into CASSQAAGATSSTDTQYF. J is TRBJ2-3 and V is TRBV3-1 (or the pseudogene TRBV3-2), with 7 bases fitting TRBD2. Trimming cost V 1 base and J 0 bases; bases outside gene matches: 10. Per germline, CDR1 LGHDT and CDR2 YNNKEL (reference sequence). This CDR3 contains 18 residues.

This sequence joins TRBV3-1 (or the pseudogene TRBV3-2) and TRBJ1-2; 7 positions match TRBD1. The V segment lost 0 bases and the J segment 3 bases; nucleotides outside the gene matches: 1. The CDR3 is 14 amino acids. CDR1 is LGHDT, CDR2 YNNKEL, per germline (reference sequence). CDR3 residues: CASSQDRGDYGYTF. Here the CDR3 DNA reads TGTGCCAGCAGCCAAGACAGGGGGGACTATGGCTACACCTTC.

The CDR3, as DNA: TGTGCCAGCAGGGGATCTGGGGCCAACGTCCTGACTTTC. Translating gives CASRGSGANVLTF. V and J are TRBV27 and TRBJ2-6, with D uncertain. V was clipped by 6 bases and J by 1 base, with 4 bases between them. The CDR3 is 13 residues long. CDR1 and CDR2 from the germline V gene are MNHEY and SMNVEV (reference sequence).

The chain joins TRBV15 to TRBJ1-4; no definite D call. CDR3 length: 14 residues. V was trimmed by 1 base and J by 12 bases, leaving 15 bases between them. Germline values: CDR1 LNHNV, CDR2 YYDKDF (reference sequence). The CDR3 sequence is CATSRGGPLNELFF. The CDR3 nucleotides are TGTGCCACCAGCAGAGGAGGACCCCTCAACGAACTGTTTTTT.

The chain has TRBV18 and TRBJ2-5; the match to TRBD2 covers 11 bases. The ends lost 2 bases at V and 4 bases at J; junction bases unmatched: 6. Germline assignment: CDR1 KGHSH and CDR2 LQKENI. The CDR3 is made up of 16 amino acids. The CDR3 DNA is TGTGCCAGCTCACCAGTTGATAGCGGGAGGGGAGAGACCCAGTACTTC. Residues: CASSPVDSGRGETQYF.

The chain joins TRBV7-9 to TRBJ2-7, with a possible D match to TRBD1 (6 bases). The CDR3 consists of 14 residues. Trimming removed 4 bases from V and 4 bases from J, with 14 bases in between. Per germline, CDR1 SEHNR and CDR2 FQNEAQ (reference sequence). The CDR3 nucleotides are TGTGCCAGCAGCTCCGGACAGTCATTTTACGAGCAGTACTTC. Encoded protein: CASSSGQSFYEQYF.

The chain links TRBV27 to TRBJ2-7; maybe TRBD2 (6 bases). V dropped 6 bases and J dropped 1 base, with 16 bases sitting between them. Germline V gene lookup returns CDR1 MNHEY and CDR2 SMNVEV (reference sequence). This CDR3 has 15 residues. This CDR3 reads CASRIGTAGSYEQYF. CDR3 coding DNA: TGTGCCAGCAGAATCGGGACTGCGGGGTCCTACGAGCAGTACTTC.

The CDR3: CASRFRAYNEQFF. The CDR3 DNA reads TGTGCCAGTCGTTTCAGGGCCTACAATGAGCAGTTCTTC. The gene calls are TRBV12-3 or TRBV12-4 and TRBJ2-1, with D perhaps matching TRBD1 (5 bases). The CDR3 has 13 amino acids. Between the trimmed V and J ends, which lost 9 bases and 2 bases, there was a span of 11 bases.

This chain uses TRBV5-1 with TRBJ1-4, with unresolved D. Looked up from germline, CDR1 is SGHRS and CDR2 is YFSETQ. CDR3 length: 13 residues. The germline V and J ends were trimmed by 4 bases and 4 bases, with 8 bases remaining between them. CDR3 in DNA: TGCGCCAGCAGCCGGGATGGTAATGAAAAACTGTTTTTT. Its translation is CASSRDGNEKLFF.

This CDR3 reads CASSQYSSNTEAFF. CDR3 nucleotides: TGTGCCAGCAGCCAGTACAGTTCGAACACTGAAGCTTTCTTT. The V gene is TRBV3-1 (or the pseudogene TRBV3-2), the J gene TRBJ1-1; D remains ambiguous. The CDR3 totals 14 residues. Germline CDR1 LGHDT, CDR2 YNNKEL (reference sequence). The V end was cut by 3 bases, the J end by 1 base, with 9 bases between.

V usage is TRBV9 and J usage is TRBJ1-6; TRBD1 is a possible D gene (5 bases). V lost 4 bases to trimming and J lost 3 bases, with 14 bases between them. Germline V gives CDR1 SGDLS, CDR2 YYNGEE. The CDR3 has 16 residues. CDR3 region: CASSPSGTHYNSPLHF. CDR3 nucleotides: TGTGCCAGCAGCCCCTCCGGGACCCACTATAATTCACCCCTCCACTTT.

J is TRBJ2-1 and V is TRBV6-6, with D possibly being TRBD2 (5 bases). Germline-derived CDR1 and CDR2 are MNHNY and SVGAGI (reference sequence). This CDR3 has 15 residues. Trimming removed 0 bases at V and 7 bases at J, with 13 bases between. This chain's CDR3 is CASSYSRTGSNEQFF. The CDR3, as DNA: TGTGCCAGCAGTTACTCGCGAACGGGGAGTAATGAGCAGTTCTTC.